This T cell receptor beta chain was recovered during a study of technical replicates of blood from a handful of donors (dated by TCRdb to the late 2010s). Library preparation used the immunoSEQ multiplex PCR assay. TCRdb's version of the immuneACCESS table is confined to in-frame rearrangements and falls short of the full clone set. An unresolved V gene accounts for under half of the shortfall where checked; the remainder is of unknown origin. This sample holds 78,000 or so clones; approximately 91% were observed only once. The top ten constitute about 0.38% of the sample. The germline V gene gives CDR1 as KGHSH and CDR2 as LQKENI. The CDR3 has 17 amino acids, counting the end cysteine and phenylalanine. Only the CDR3 DNA is retained, 51 bases long and in frame from the first base. The junction shows trimming of 3 bases on V and 0 bases on J, and the gene matches do not reach 4 bases of it. Turning to this clone: Its antigen is not yet known. Base qualities are missing; no much larger clone stands one base away.

The sample was T cells isolated from PBMCs. The TCR was taken from a human donor in good health. This chain is built from TRBV18 and TRBJ2-6; 8 nucleotides in the junction match TRBD1. The DNA reads as follows: TGTGCCAGCTCACCCCAGGGGGCCTACTCTGGGGCCAACGTCCTGACTTTC. The translation is CASSPQGAYSGANVLTF.